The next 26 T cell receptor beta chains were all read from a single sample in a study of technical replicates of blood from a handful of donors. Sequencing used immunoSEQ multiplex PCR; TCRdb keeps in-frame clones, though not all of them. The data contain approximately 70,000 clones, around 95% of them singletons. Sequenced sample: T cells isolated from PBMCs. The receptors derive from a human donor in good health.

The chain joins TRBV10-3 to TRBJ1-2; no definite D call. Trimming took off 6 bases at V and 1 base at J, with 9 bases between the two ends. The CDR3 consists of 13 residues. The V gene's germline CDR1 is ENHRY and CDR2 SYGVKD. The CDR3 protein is CAISPDGNYGYTF. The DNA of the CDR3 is TGTGCCATCAGCCCAGATGGTAACTATGGCTACACCTTC.

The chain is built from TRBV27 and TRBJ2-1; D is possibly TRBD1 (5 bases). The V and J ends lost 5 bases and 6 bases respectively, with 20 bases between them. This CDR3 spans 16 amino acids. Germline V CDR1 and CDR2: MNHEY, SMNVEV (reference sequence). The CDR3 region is CASSNYISRVGNEQFF. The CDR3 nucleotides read TGTGCCAGCAGTAATTACATTAGCAGGGTGGGCAATGAGCAGTTCTTC.

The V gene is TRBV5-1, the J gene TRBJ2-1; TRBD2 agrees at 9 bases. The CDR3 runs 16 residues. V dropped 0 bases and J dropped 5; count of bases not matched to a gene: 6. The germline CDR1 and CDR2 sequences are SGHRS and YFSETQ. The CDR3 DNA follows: TGCGCCAGCAGCTTGGCAGTGACTAGCGGAAACAATGAGCAGTTCTTC. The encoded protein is CASSLAVTSGNNEQFF.

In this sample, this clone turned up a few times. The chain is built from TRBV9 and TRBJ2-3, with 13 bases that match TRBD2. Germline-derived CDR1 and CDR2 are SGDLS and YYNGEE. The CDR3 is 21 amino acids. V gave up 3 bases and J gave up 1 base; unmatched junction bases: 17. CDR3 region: CASSEPSSTSGRALGTDTQYF. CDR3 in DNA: TGTGCCAGCAGCGAGCCCTCATCAACTAGCGGGAGGGCCTTAGGCACAGATACGCAGTATTTT.

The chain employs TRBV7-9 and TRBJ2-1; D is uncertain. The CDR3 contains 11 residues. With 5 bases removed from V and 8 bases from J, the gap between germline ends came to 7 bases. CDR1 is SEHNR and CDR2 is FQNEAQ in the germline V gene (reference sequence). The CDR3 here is CASSRVDEQFF. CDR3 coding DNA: TGTGCCAGCAGCCGCGTCGATGAGCAGTTCTTC.

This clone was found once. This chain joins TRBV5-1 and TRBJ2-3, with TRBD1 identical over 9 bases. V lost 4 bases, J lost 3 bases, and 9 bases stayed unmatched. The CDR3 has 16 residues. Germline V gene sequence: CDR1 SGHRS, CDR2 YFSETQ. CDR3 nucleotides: TGCGCCAGCAGCCCTATAGGACAGGGGAGTACAGATACGCAGTATTTT. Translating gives CASSPIGQGSTDTQYF.

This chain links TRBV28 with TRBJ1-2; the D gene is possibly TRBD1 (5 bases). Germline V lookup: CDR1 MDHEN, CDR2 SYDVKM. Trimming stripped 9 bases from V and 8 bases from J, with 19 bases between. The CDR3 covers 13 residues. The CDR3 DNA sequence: TGTGCCAGTCTCCCGAGCAGGGCGCAGGGCTACACCTTC. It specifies CASLPSRAQGYTF.

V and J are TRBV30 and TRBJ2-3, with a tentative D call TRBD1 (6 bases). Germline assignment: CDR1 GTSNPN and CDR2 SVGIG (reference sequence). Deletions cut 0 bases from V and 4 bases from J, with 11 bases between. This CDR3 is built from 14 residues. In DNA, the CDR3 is TGTGCCTGGAGTGTGGACAGCTCCCCAGATACGCAGTATTTT. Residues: CAWSVDSSPDTQYF.

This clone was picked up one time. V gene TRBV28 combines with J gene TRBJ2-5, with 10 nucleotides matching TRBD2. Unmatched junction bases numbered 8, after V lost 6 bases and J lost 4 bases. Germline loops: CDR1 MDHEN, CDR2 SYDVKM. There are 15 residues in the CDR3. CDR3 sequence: CASSELAGVRETQYF. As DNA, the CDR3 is TGTGCCAGCAGCGAGCTAGCGGGAGTTCGAGAGACCCAGTACTTC.

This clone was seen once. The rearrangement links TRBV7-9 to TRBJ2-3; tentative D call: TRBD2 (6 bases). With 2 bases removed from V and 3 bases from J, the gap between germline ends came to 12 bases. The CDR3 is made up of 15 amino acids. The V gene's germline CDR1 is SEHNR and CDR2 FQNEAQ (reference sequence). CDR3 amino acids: CASSLLGRETDTQYF. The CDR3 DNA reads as TGTGCCAGCAGCTTACTCGGGAGAGAAACAGATACGCAGTATTTT.

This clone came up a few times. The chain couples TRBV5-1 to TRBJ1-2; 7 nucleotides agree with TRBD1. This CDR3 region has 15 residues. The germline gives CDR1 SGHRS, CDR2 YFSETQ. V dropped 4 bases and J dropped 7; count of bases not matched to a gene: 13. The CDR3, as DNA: TGCGCCAGCAGCCCTATTGGGACAGACTCCTTTGGCTACACCTTC. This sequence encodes CASSPIGTDSFGYTF.

For the CDR3, the DNA is TGTGCCAGCAGTGTACTCCTACTAGCGGGGGCGTCCACAGATACGCAGTATTTT. It is translated as CASSVLLLAGASTDTQYF. V usage is TRBV28 and J usage is TRBJ2-3; 11 bases map to TRBD2. This CDR3 has 18 residues. The ends lost 5 bases at V and 2 bases at J; junction bases unmatched: 12. Germline CDR1 is MDHEN and CDR2 is SYDVKM.

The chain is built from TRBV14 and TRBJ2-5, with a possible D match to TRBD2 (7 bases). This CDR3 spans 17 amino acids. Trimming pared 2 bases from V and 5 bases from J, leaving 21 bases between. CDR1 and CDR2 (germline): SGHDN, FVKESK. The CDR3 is CASSQRRGEGQRETQYF. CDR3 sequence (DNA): TGTGCCAGCAGCCAAAGGAGGGGGGAGGGCCAGCGGGAGACCCAGTACTTC.

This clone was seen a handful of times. CDR3 region: CASSAHDRDEQFF. CDR3 coding DNA: TGCGCCAGCAGCGCCCACGACAGGGATGAGCAGTTCTTC. This chain connects TRBV5-1 to TRBJ2-1; 7 bases map to TRBD1. Germline-derived CDR1 and CDR2 are SGHRS and YFSETQ. V lost 4 bases to trimming and J lost 8 bases; unmatched junction nucleotides: 6. The CDR3 totals 13 residues.

The CDR3 here is CASSPYEGANTEAFF. CDR3 coding DNA: TGTGCCAGCAGCCCGTATGAGGGGGCGAACACTGAAGCTTTCTTT. The chain is built from TRBV27 and TRBJ1-1, with 7 bases identical to TRBD1. The CDR3 has 15 residues. Germline V gene lookup returns CDR1 MNHEY and CDR2 SMNVEV (reference sequence). V lost 6 bases to trimming and J lost 1 base; unmatched junction nucleotides: 8.

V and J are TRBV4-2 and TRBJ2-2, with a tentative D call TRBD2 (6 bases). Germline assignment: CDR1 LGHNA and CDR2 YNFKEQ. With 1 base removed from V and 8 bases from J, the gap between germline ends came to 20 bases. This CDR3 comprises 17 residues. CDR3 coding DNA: TGTGCCAGCAGCCAAGTCGCAGCCGGGACTCCTACTGGGGAGCTGTTTTTT. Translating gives CASSQVAAGTPTGELFF.

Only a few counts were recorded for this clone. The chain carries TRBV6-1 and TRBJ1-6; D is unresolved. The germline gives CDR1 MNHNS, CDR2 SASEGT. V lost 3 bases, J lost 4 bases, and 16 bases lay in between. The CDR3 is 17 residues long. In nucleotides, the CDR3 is TGTGCCAGCAGTGATGGTGCGGGGATGGGTTATAATTCACCCCTCCACTTT. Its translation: CASSDGAGMGYNSPLHF.

The CDR3, as DNA: TGCAGCGTTACAGGGGTGTCCGCGTCTAATGAAAAACTGTTTTTT. Residues: CSVTGVSASNEKLFF. The chain carries TRBV29-1 and TRBJ1-4, with 7 bases aligning to TRBD1. Germline CDR1 is SQVTM and CDR2 is ANQGSEA. Unmatched junction bases numbered 9, after V lost 5 bases and J lost 3 bases. The CDR3 runs to 15 residues.

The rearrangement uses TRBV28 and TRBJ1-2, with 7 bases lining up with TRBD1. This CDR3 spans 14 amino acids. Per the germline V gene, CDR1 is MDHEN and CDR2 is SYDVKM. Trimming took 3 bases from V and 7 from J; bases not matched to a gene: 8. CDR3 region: CASSFQGEIRGYTF. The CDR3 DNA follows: TGTGCCAGCAGTTTCCAGGGGGAGATCCGTGGCTACACCTTC.

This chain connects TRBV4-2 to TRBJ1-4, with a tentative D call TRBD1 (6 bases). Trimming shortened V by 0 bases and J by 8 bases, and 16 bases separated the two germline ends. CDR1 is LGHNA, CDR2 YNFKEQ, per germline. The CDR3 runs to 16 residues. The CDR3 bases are TGTGCCAGCAGCCAAGATGACGGGGGGCGAGGAGAAAAACTGTTTTTT. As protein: CASSQDDGGRGEKLFF.

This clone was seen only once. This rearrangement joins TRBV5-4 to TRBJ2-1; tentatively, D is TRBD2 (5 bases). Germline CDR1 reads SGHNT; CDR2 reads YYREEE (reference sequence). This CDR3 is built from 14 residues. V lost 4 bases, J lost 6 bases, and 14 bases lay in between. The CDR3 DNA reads TGTGCCAGCAGCCGGGAAGGGAATGGCAATGAGCAGTTCTTC. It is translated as CASSREGNGNEQFF.

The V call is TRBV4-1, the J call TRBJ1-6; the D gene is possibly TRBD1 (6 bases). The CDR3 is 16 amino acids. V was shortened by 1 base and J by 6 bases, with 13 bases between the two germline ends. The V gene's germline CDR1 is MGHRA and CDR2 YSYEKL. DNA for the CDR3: TGCGCCAGCAGCCAAGCTTGGACAGACACTAATTCACCCCTCCACTTT. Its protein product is CASSQAWTDTNSPLHF.

CDR3 region: CASSLSPQGSYEQYF. DNA of the CDR3: TGTGCCAGCAGCTTGTCTCCTCAGGGCTCCTACGAGCAGTACTTC. This sequence joins TRBV5-5 and TRBJ2-7; a possible D gene is TRBD1 (5 bases). The CDR3 is 15 amino acids. V was shortened by 1 base and J by 0 bases, with 11 bases between the two germline ends. In germline, CDR1 is SGHKS, CDR2 YYEKEE (reference sequence).

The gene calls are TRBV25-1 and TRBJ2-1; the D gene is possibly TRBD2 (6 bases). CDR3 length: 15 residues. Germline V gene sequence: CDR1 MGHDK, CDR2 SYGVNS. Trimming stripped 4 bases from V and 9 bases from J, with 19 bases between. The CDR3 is CASSGGLVGLGEQFF. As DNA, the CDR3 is TGTGCCAGCAGTGGGGGACTCGTCGGGTTAGGTGAGCAGTTCTTC.

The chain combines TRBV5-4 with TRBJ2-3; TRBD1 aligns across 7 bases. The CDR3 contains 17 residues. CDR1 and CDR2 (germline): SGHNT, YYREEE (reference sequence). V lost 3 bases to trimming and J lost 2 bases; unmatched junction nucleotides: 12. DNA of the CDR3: TGTGCCAGCAGCTCGGCAGTCGAGACAGGGAACACAGATACGCAGTATTTT. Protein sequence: CASSSAVETGNTDTQYF.

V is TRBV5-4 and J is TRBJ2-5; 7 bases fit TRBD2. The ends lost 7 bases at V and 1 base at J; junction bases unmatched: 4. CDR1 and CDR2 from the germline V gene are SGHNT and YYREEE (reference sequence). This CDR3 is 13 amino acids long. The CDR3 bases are TGTGCCAGCGGGGGGGTGGGCCAAGAGACCCAGTACTTC. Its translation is CASGGVGQETQYF.